This T cell receptor (beta chain) was recorded in a study of PD-L1 blockade in urothelial cancer. The overall study: Patients commenced atezolizumab in 2014, and it was given at 1,200 mg intravenously every 3 weeks. Bladder-origin urothelial cancer in males covered twenty-five of 29 patients.

Assay used: immunoSEQ multiplex PCR; TCRdb lists only in-frame clones, some missing. This sample has about 56,000 clones, with roughly 84% found just once. Study conclusions and caveats: Durable benefit accompanied greater 3-week expansion of tumor-associated blood clones.

In this sample, this clone turned up a few times. Its antigen is not identified. This clonotype originated in a man in his fifties with urothelial cancer. The specimen comprised PBMCs, sampled around atezolizumab (anti-PD-L1) treatment.

CDR3 loop: CASSQGNQPQHF. The CDR3, as DNA: TGTGCCAGTAGCCAGGGTAATCAGCCCCAGCATTTT. J is TRBJ1-5 and V is TRBV19; D might be TRBD1 (5 bases). V lost 6 bases and J lost 4, with 7 bases in between. This CDR3 has 12 amino acids. Per the germline V gene, CDR1 is LNHDA and CDR2 is SQIVND (reference sequence).